What follows is one T cell receptor beta chain and its context. The length of the CDR3 is 15 residues. Germline V lookup: CDR1 MNHEY, CDR2 SVGEGT. The V and J ends lost 1 base and 6 bases respectively, with 13 bases between them. This record belongs to a study of blood T cell repertoires in COVID-19. Some clones are missing from TCRdb's copy, which holds only in-frame ones; the method was immunoSEQ multiplex PCR. The sample yields roughly 100,000 clones, roughly 80% seen once. The chain links TRBV6-2 or TRBV6-3 to TRBJ1-5; D gene ambiguous. Sequenced material: peripheral blood. This receptor was taken from a woman in her 70s with acute or convalescent COVID-19. The CDR3 reads CASSYFEVMGQPQHF. The DNA for the CDR3 is TGTGCCAGCAGTTACTTTGAGGTAATGGGTCAGCCCCAGCATTTT.